The TCR beta chain described here comes from a study of T cell responses to AZD1222 COVID-19 vaccine. Regarding the study as a whole: No day 14 peak samples; only post-peak repertoires were characterized. Baseline antibody screening turned up just a handful of seropositive AZD1222 recipients. Donors skewed white British and female; clonal diversity was possibly underestimated.

Profiling relied on immunoSEQ multiplex PCR, and the TCRdb table lists in-frame clones only, not all of them. The table lists about 140,000 clones, roughly nine tenths of them singletons. In regard to this clone: Its specificity is unknown.

The CDR3 has 14 residues. Germline V gene sequence: CDR1 SGHRS, CDR2 YFSETQ. Deletions cut 4 bases from V and 6 bases from J, with 15 bases between. The chain carries TRBV5-1 and TRBJ2-3; possibly TRBD1 or TRBD2 for D (6 bases each). Sequencing used peripheral blood, obtained on day 0 of AZD1222 vaccination. The TCR originated in an adult in good health. The CDR3 bases are TGCGCCAGCAGCCAAAACCGAGGGGGGGATACGCAGTATTTT. It is translated as CASSQNRGGDTQYF.